These 27 T cell receptor beta chains were sequenced from one sample in a study of T cells in localized non-small cell lung cancer. Using immunoSEQ multiplex PCR, the repertoire was profiled, and TCRdb retains in-frame clones only, with some absent. This sample has some 25,000 clones, with approximately 92% found just once. The sequencing used peripheral blood, collected before any cancer treatment. The origin of the receptors is a man aged 35 to 70 with stage III squamous cell lung carcinoma.

The CDR3 reads CASSPKSLNQPQHF. The CDR3 DNA reads TGTGCCAGCTCCCCTAAATCCCTCAATCAGCCCCAGCATTTT. J is TRBJ1-5 and V is TRBV18; D call uncertain. The germline V and J ends were trimmed by 6 bases and 3 bases, with 12 bases remaining between them. The V gene's germline CDR1 is KGHSH and CDR2 LQKENI. CDR3 size: 14 residues.

The genes are TRBV11-1 and TRBJ2-7; 14 bases agree with TRBD2. The V segment lost 5 bases and the J segment 6 bases; nucleotides outside the gene matches: 6. Germline CDR1 SGHAT, CDR2 FQDESV (reference sequence). The CDR3 runs to 15 residues. DNA of the CDR3: TGTGCCAGCAGCCGGGGACTAGCGGGAGATAGCGAGCAGTACTTC. It is translated as CASSRGLAGDSEQYF.

V is TRBV5-1 and J is TRBJ1-6; TRBD1 matches at 10 bases. The germline V gene encodes CDR1 SGHRS and CDR2 YFSETQ. This CDR3 is 17 amino acids long. V shed 4 bases and J 2 bases; nucleotides not matched to a gene: 6. CDR3 residues: CASSPSGQGAYNSPLHF. The CDR3 DNA reads TGCGCCAGCAGCCCGTCCGGACAGGGGGCCTATAATTCACCCCTCCACTTT.

This clone was observed a few times. This chain joins TRBV9 and TRBJ2-1, with 11 bases that match TRBD2. V gave up 1 base and J gave up 7 bases; unmatched junction bases: 4. Germline V gene sequence: CDR1 SGDLS, CDR2 YYNGEE. CDR3 length equals 15 residues. CDR3 amino acids: CASSVSGTSGNEQFF. The CDR3 coding sequence is TGTGCCAGCAGCGTAAGCGGGACTAGCGGAAATGAGCAGTTCTTC.

The rearrangement links TRBV28 to TRBJ1-2; D remains unclear. The CDR3 extends over 14 amino acids. Germline V lookup: CDR1 MDHEN, CDR2 SYDVKM. Trimming left V 7 bases short and J 3 bases short, with 15 bases between. The CDR3 sequence: CASKEIPGYYGYTF. Written as DNA, the CDR3 is TGTGCCAGCAAAGAGATCCCAGGCTACTATGGCTACACCTTC.

The chain combines TRBV9 with TRBJ1-3; D might be TRBD1 (5 bases). V lost 5 bases to trimming and J lost 3 bases, with 12 bases between them. The V gene's germline CDR1 is SGDLS and CDR2 YYNGEE. This CDR3 spans 14 amino acids. The chain's CDR3 is CASSWGRDGNTIYF. The DNA of the CDR3 is TGTGCCAGCAGTTGGGGGAGGGATGGAAACACCATATATTTT.

The chain employs TRBV5-1 and TRBJ2-5, with TRBD2 matching over 12 bases. V lost 2 bases, J lost 5 bases, and 4 bases stayed unmatched. CDR1 and CDR2 (germline): SGHRS, YFSETQ. This CDR3 is 15 amino acids long. The CDR3 DNA is TGCGCCAGCAGCTTCTCTAGCGGGGGGGCTGAGACCCAGTACTTC. Its protein is CASSFSSGGAETQYF.

The chain carries TRBV28 and TRBJ1-4, with 8 bases lining up with TRBD1. CDR1 is MDHEN and CDR2 is SYDVKM in the germline V gene. Trimming took 3 bases from V and 5 from J; bases not matched to a gene: 5. CDR3 length: 15 residues. The CDR3 loop reads CASSFPTGVNEKLFF. The CDR3 DNA reads TGTGCCAGCAGTTTCCCGACAGGGGTCAATGAAAAACTGTTTTTT.

The count of this clone is one. This chain uses TRBV21-1 with TRBJ1-1. TRBV21-1 is deemed a pseudogene. The length of the CDR3 is 15 residues. The CDR3 DNA reads TGTGCCAGCAGCAAAGAGAAGGAGGAGGGCACTGAAGCTTTCTTT. It is translated as CASSKEKEEGTEAFF.

The chain uses TRBV4-2 and TRBJ2-1; 12 bases match TRBD2. The CDR3 runs to 17 residues. Per germline, CDR1 LGHNA and CDR2 YNFKEQ. Trimming cost V 0 bases and J 7 bases; bases outside gene matches: 7. The DNA of the CDR3 is TGTGCCAGCAGCCAAGATAGGCTAGCGGGAGGGCCGAATGAGCAGTTCTTC. Protein sequence: CASSQDRLAGGPNEQFF.

V is TRBV7-2 and J is TRBJ1-1, with D uncertain. The ends were cut back, 0 bases at V and 1 base at J, with 12 bases in the middle. CDR1 and CDR2 (germline): SGHTA, FQGNSA. The CDR3 is 16 residues long. Here the CDR3 reads CASSLALRVGNTEAFF. CDR3 nucleotides: TGTGCCAGCAGCTTAGCGCTCCGGGTCGGGAACACTGAAGCTTTCTTT.

V and J are TRBV16 and TRBJ1-2; maybe TRBD1 (5 bases). The CDR3 has 16 residues. Germline V gene lookup returns CDR1 KGHSY and CDR2 FQNENV. V shed 0 bases and J shed 2 bases, with 13 bases lying between them. In DNA, the CDR3 is TGTGCCAGCAGCCAATCGTTAGGGGCCCTGAACTATGGCTACACCTTC. Amino acids: CASSQSLGALNYGYTF.

The chain carries TRBV30 and TRBJ1-6; tentatively, D is TRBD1 (6 bases). Trimming shortened V by 0 bases and J by 0 bases, and 12 bases separated the two germline ends. Germline assignment: CDR1 GTSNPN and CDR2 SVGIG (reference sequence). This CDR3 is 17 amino acids long. The CDR3 loop is CAWSVERGGSYNSPLHF. For the CDR3, the DNA is TGTGCCTGGAGTGTAGAACGAGGGGGCTCCTATAATTCACCCCTCCACTTT. Supplemented by reference TRBV30 and TRBJ1-6, the full variable domain reads SQTIHQWPATLVQPVGSPLSLECTVEGTSNPNLYWYRQAAGRGLQLLFYSVGIGQISSEVPQNLSASRPQDRQFILSSKKLLLSDSGFYLCAWSVERGGSYNSPLHFGNGTRLTVT.

V and J are TRBV19 and TRBJ1-1; possible D gene TRBD1, 6 bases. Germline lookup yields CDR1 LNHDA and CDR2 SQIVND (reference sequence). The V gene lost 8 bases and the J gene lost 4 bases, with 14 bases spanning the gap. The CDR3 is 13 amino acids. The CDR3 nucleotides read TGTGCCAGTGCACTACAGGGACTCACTGAAGCTTTCTTT. It encodes CASALQGLTEAFF.

The chain has TRBV28 and TRBJ1-4, with D possibly matching TRBD1 (6 bases). The CDR3 sequence is 16 residues long. Germline V gives CDR1 MDHEN, CDR2 SYDVKM. V was trimmed by 6 bases and J by 0 bases, leaving 14 bases between them. The CDR3 coding sequence is TGTGCCAGCAGACCCGAGGGGGGGGCAACTAATGAAAAACTGTTTTTT. Translating gives CASRPEGGATNEKLFF.

V and J are TRBV9 and TRBJ2-2; possibly TRBD2 for D (5 bases). Germline V CDR1 and CDR2: SGDLS, YYNGEE. The CDR3 runs to 15 residues. Trimming shortened V by 0 bases and J by 10 bases, and 16 bases separated the two germline ends. The CDR3 loop reads CASSVGSDYLSELFF. CDR3 DNA: TGTGCCAGCAGCGTAGGAAGTGACTATCTCTCGGAGCTGTTTTTT.

The chain has TRBV4-2 and TRBJ1-5, with D perhaps TRBD1 (5 bases). V lost 0 bases, J lost 2 bases, and 11 bases lay in between. CDR3 length: 16 amino acids. Germline lookup yields CDR1 LGHNA and CDR2 YNFKEQ. The DNA for the CDR3 is TGTGCCAGCAGCCAAGATGAGGGGTACGGCAATCAGCCCCAGCATTTT. The encoded protein is CASSQDEGYGNQPQHF.

This rearrangement joins TRBV5-1 to TRBJ1-4; D perhaps matches TRBD1 (6 bases). Germline CDR1 and CDR2: SGHRS and YFSETQ. The CDR3 totals 19 residues. V was cut by 3 bases and J by 4 bases, with 25 bases left in between. CDR3 residues: CASSYGQTYQGRVNEKLFF. The CDR3 bases are TGCGCCAGCAGCTACGGACAGACATATCAGGGAAGGGTTAATGAAAAACTGTTTTTT.

This chain connects TRBV28 to TRBJ2-6; perhaps TRBD2 as D (6 bases). Deletions cut 5 bases from V and 1 base from J, with 9 bases between. Per germline, CDR1 MDHEN and CDR2 SYDVKM. The CDR3 extends over 15 amino acids. CDR3 loop: CASSRGGSGANVLTF. The CDR3 nucleotides are TGTGCCAGCAGTAGGGGAGGTTCTGGGGCCAACGTCCTGACTTTC.

V gene TRBV7-9 combines with J gene TRBJ1-5; D might be TRBD1 (5 bases). In germline, CDR1 is SEHNR, CDR2 FQNEAQ (reference sequence). There are 19 residues in the CDR3. Trimming took off 1 base at V and 1 base at J, with 20 bases between the two ends. The CDR3 is CASSLERAGASRSNQPQHF. CDR3 DNA: TGTGCCAGCAGCTTAGAAAGGGCTGGGGCCAGTCGGAGCAATCAGCCCCAGCATTTT.

The V call is TRBV10-3, the J call TRBJ1-4; D may be TRBD1 (6 bases). V was trimmed by 10 bases and J by 2 bases, leaving 14 bases between them. Germline CDR1 is ENHRY and CDR2 is SYGVKD. This CDR3 has 14 residues. The CDR3 sequence is CATGVQGTNEKLFF. The CDR3 DNA reads TGTGCCACGGGCGTACAGGGCACTAATGAAAAACTGTTTTTT.

The rearrangement uses TRBV4-2 and TRBJ2-1; TRBD2 is a possible D gene (5 bases). The CDR3 is 14 amino acids. Trimming took off 1 base at V and 6 bases at J, with 10 bases between the two ends. Germline loops: CDR1 LGHNA, CDR2 YNFKEQ. The CDR3 DNA reads as TGTGCCAGCAGCCAAGGGAGGCGCCCCAATGAGCAGTTCTTC. Its translation: CASSQGRRPNEQFF.

The J gene is TRBJ1-4, the V gene TRBV6-1; D possibly corresponds to TRBD1 (6 bases). CDR3 length: 14 amino acids. In germline, CDR1 is MNHNS, CDR2 SASEGT. V gave up 8 bases and J gave up 2 bases, with 12 bases separating them. CDR3 protein: CASGLRGTNEKLFF. CDR3 in DNA: TGTGCCAGCGGGCTCAGGGGCACTAATGAAAAACTGTTTTTT.

Only a few counts were recorded for this clone. Here the CDR3 DNA reads TGTGCCAGCAGCTTCGGGAAGGATCTTGGCTACACCTTC. It translates to CASSFGKDLGYTF. The chain combines TRBV7-8 with TRBJ1-2; no clear D. Germline CDR1 and CDR2: SGHVS and FQNEAQ. Trimming pared 3 bases from V and 7 bases from J, leaving 12 bases between. CDR3 length equals 13 residues.

CDR3 sequence (DNA): TGTGCCAGCAGCTTAGAACTAGCGGGGGGGTTAAGCTCCTACAATGAGCAGTTCTTC. Protein sequence: CASSLELAGGLSSYNEQFF. V usage is TRBV11-3 and J usage is TRBJ2-1; 13 bases match TRBD2. The CDR3 has 19 residues. Trimming at V came to 0 bases and at J to 0 bases, leaving 5 bases not matched to a gene. CDR1 and CDR2 from the germline V gene are SGHNT and YENEEA.

As DNA, the CDR3 is TGTGCCACCAGCAGACCTGTTGGGGATTCGTACGAGCAGTACTTC. Translated, it gives CATSRPVGDSYEQYF. This chain uses TRBV15 with TRBJ2-7; no clear D. Germline V gives CDR1 LNHNV, CDR2 YYDKDF (reference sequence). V lost 2 bases and J lost 4, with 15 bases in between. CDR3 length: 15 amino acids.

The rearrangement joins TRBV11-2 to TRBJ2-7; possibly TRBD1 for D (5 bases). Germline assignment: CDR1 SGHAT and CDR2 FQNNGV. This CDR3 has 17 residues. Deletions cut 5 bases from V and 3 bases from J, with 23 bases between. CDR3 sequence (DNA): TGTGCCAGCAGCCCCACCATTTTTTACAGGTCAAACTACGAGCAGTACTTC. This codes for CASSPTIFYRSNYEQYF.